This TCR beta chain stems from a study of PD-L1 blockade in urothelial cancer. Background on the study: About 90% of the roughly 29 patients were men who had bladder-origin urothelial cancer. It was at 3 weeks (second dose) and 6 weeks after treatment start that blood was analyzed.

Time point meaning: peripheral blood 6 weeks after treatment start. Whole-study findings and limits: At the 3-week point, tumor-associated blood clones expanded more in durable-benefit patients.

Added to each PCR by spiking were synthetic TCR analog templates. Sequencing was performed with immunoSEQ multiplex PCR; in TCRdb, only in-frame clones are kept and a portion is missing. The data show about 66,000 clones, 85% to 90% seen once. The CDR3 extends over 12 amino acids. CDR1 MDHEN and CDR2 SYDVKM come from the germline V gene. Between the trimmed V and J ends, which lost 8 bases and 2 bases, there was a span of 9 bases. With regard to this clone: Its cognate antigen is unknown.

The sequences come from PBMCs, collected around atezolizumab (anti-PD-L1) treatment. The TCR originated in a man between 60 and 75 years old with urothelial cancer. The chain couples TRBV28 to TRBJ2-5; D perhaps matches TRBD1 (6 bases). The CDR3 reads CASGQGQETQYF. Written as DNA, the CDR3 is TGTGCCAGCGGGCAGGGGCAAGAGACCCAGTACTTC.